This TCR beta chain was captured by sequencing in a study of blood T cell repertoires in COVID-19. For the study at large: COVID-19 samples from acute and convalescent phases originated in the United States, Italy and Spain.

Clones were sequenced by immunoSEQ multiplex PCR, and TCRdb holds only the in-frame ones, with some missing. The sample shows 35,000 or so clones, just over 90% of them seen only once. Germline V gene lookup returns CDR1 SGHAT and CDR2 FQNNGV. The CDR3 has 14 amino acids. V lost 4 bases, J lost 7 bases, and 6 bases stayed unmatched. Sequencing was carried out using peripheral blood. This receptor was identified in a human donor in a cohort sampled during active COVID-19. The chain employs TRBV11-2 and TRBJ2-3; 9 positions agree with TRBD2. In nucleotides, the CDR3 is TGTGCCAGCAGCTCTAGCGGGAAGCTAAATACGCAGTATTTT. The encoded protein is CASSSSGKLNTQYF. The full variable domain, completed using reference TRBV11-2 and TRBJ2-3, is EAGVAQSPRYKIIEKRQSVAFWCNPISGHATLYWYQQILGQGPKLLIQFQNNGVVDDSQLPKDRFSAERLKGVDSTLKIQPAKLEDSAVYLCASSSSGKLNTQYFGPGTRLTVL.